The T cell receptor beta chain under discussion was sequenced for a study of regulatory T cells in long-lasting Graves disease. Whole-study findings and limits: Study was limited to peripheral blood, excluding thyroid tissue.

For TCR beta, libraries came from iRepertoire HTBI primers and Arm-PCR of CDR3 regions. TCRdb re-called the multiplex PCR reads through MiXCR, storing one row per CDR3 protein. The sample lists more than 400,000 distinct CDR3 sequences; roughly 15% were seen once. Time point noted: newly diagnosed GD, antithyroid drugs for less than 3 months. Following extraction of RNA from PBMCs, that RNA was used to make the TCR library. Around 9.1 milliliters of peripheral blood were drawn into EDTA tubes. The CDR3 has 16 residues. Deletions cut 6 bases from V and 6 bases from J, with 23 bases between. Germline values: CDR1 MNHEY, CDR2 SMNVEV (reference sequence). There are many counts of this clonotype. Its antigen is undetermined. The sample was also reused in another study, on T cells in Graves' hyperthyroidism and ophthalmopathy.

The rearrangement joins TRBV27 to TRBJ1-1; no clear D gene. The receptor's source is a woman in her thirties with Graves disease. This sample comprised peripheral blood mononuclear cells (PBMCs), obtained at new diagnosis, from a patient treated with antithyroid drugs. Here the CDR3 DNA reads TGTGCCAGCAGCCCCTGGGGTGGCAGGTCTGTCGCTGAAGCTTTCTTT. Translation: CASSPWGGRSVAEAFF.